The rows below give T cell receptor beta chains drawn from one sample of a study of blood T cell repertoires in COVID-19. The table came from immunoSEQ multiplex PCR; TCRdb's copy has only in-frame clones and leaves some out. The profile shows about 120,000 clones, 81% of them singletons. The sequencing input was peripheral blood. These receptors came from a man in his thirties or forties with COVID-19, enrolled during active disease. Both conserved end residues are part of each CDR3. Each record gives: J gene, V gene, D gene, clone size, CDR3 protein, CDR3 DNA. D genes are given only for firm matches. Size tells how often a clone was seen (once, few, many) or the class of an expanded clone, and some rows leave it out.

>TRBJ1-5|TRBV30|NA|few
CAWSTNLNQPQHF
TGTGCCTGGAGTACAAACCTCAATCAGCCCCAGCATTTT
>TRBJ1-2|TRBV16|NA|once
CASSQDSYGYTF
TGTGCCAGCAGCCAAGACAGCTATGGCTACACCTTC
>TRBJ2-7|TRBV4-1|TRBD1|NA
CASSQEPGGSYEQYF
TGCGCCAGCAGCCAAGAACCAGGGGGATCCTACGAGCAGTACTTC
>TRBJ1-6|TRBV14|NA|NA
CASSLSGLNSPLHF
TGTGCCAGCAGCCTTTCGGGACTAAATTCACCCCTCCACTTT
>TRBJ1-1|TRBV25-1|NA|few
CAKSGGNEAFF
TGTGCCAAATCAGGAGGGAATGAAGCTTTCTTT
>TRBJ2-1|TRBV7-8|NA|NA
CASRESQLQYNEQFF
TGTGCCAGCAGGGAATCTCAGCTACAGTACAATGAGCAGTTCTTC
>TRBJ1-4|TRBV7-9|TRBD1|NA
CASSSGQGPNEKLFF
TGTGCCAGCAGCTCCGGACAGGGCCCTAATGAAAAACTGTTTTTT
>TRBJ2-2|TRBV5-1|NA|few
CASSLNSNTGELFF
TGCGCCAGCAGCTTGAACAGTAACACCGGGGAGCTGTTTTTT
>TRBJ2-7|TRBV11-3|NA|many
CASSSPARTYEQYF
TGTGCCAGCAGCTCCCCTGCGAGGACCTACGAGCAGTACTTC
>TRBJ2-3|TRBV11-3|TRBD2|NA
CASSLSGTSTDTQYF
TGTGCCAGCAGCTTAAGCGGGACTAGCACAGATACGCAGTATTTT
>TRBJ1-1|TRBV10-1|TRBD1|NA
CATDRGIAEAFF
TGCGCCACCGACAGGGGGATAGCTGAAGCTTTCTTT
>TRBJ1-1|TRBV6-5|NA|NA
CASRSGENTEAFF
TGTGCCAGCAGGTCAGGGGAGAACACTGAAGCTTTCTTT
>TRBJ2-5|TRBV2|TRBD2|NA
CASNQRGTQETQYF
TGTGCCAGCAATCAGCGGGGCACTCAAGAGACCCAGTACTTC
>TRBJ2-5|TRBV6-2/TRBV6-3|NA|medium-sized
CASSYAEKETQYF
TGTGCCAGCAGTTATGCGGAAAAAGAGACCCAGTACTTC
>TRBJ2-7|TRBV4-2|TRBD2|NA
CASSPREMVYEQYF
TGTGCCAGCAGCCCGCGGGAGATGGTCTACGAGCAGTACTTC
>TRBJ2-1|TRBV6-5|TRBD2|few
CASSSGGGAVAQFF
TGTGCCAGCAGTTCGGGAGGGGGGGCCGTTGCGCAGTTCTTC
>TRBJ2-5|TRBV27|TRBD2|NA
CASSLGSKVAGGRETQYF
TGTGCCAGCAGTTTAGGGTCGAAGGTAGCGGGGGGTCGAGAGACCCAGTACTTC
>TRBJ1-1|TRBV18|NA|NA
CASSEKDTSLYEAFF
TGTGCCAGCTCAGAAAAGGACACAAGCTTATATGAAGCTTTCTTT
>TRBJ1-2|TRBV28|TRBD1|once
CASSLASLGQPNYGYTF
TGTGCCAGCAGTTTAGCCTCCTTGGGACAGCCTAACTATGGCTACACCTTC
>TRBJ2-1|TRBV24-1|NA|NA
CATSDLRDEQFF
TGTGCCACCAGTGATTTGAGAGATGAGCAGTTCTTC
>TRBJ2-1|TRBV5-8|TRBD1|few
CASSLYRGEQFF
TGTGCCAGCAGCCTATACAGGGGGGAGCAGTTCTTC
>TRBJ2-7|TRBV5-4|TRBD2|once
CASSPGASGGLYEQYF
TGTGCCAGCAGCCCGGGGGCTAGCGGGGGGCTCTACGAGCAGTACTTC
>TRBJ2-1|TRBV20-1|TRBD2|NA
CSASIGLADNEQFF
TGCAGTGCTAGTATCGGACTAGCGGACAATGAGCAGTTCTTC
>TRBJ1-6|TRBV27|NA|NA
CASSPFQGSSNSPLHF
TGTGCCAGCAGTCCTTTCCAGGGGAGCTCTAATTCACCCCTCCACTTT
>TRBJ1-1|TRBV11-2|NA|NA
CASSLQFNTEAFF
TGTGCCAGCAGCTTACAGTTTAACACTGAAGCTTTCTTT
>TRBJ2-5|TRBV7-2|NA|few
CASSPGDIQETQYF
TGTGCCAGCAGCCCTGGGGACATACAAGAGACCCAGTACTTC
>TRBJ2-4|TRBV30|TRBD1|NA
CAWRMLGDSKNIQYF
TGTGCCTGGAGGATGCTGGGGGACAGCAAAAACATTCAGTACTTC
>TRBJ1-2|TRBV4-1|NA|NA
CASSQVIRKRDSNYGYTF
TGCGCCAGCAGCCAAGTTATCCGTAAACGGGATTCTAACTATGGCTACACCTTC